A single TCR beta chain is shown here with its context. Followed over time, Seattle patients had been enrolled while infection was active. This record belongs to a study of blood T cell repertoires in COVID-19. Overall study context: Acute and convalescent COVID-19 specimens originated in the United States, Italy and Spain.

The table came from immunoSEQ multiplex PCR; TCRdb's copy has only in-frame clones and leaves some out. The sample has roughly 200,000 clones, 75% to 90% seen once. CDR1 and CDR2 (germline): LGHNT, FRNRAP. V shed 7 bases and J shed 5 bases, with 12 bases lying between them. The CDR3 sequence is 13 residues long. The gene calls are TRBV12-5 and TRBJ2-1, with D possibly being TRBD2 (6 bases). The source of this sequence is a middle-aged woman with COVID-19, enrolled during active disease. Input material: peripheral blood. This CDR3 is CASVGEADNEQFF. In DNA form, the CDR3 reads TGTGCTAGTGTAGGGGAGGCCGACAATGAGCAGTTCTTC.